The rows below give T cell receptor beta chains drawn from one sample of a study of cytomegalovirus exposure and HLA in healthy donors. Here immunoSEQ multiplex PCR was the method, and the copy in TCRdb shows in-frame clones only, minus some. The table shows about 200,000 clones, with roughly 78% occurring only once. Specimen: PBMCs. The receptors come from a woman aged 25-40 years in good health and CMV-seropositive. Each CDR3 is given with its conserved first and last residue. The D gene is left open where the match is weak. For some rows the clone size is stated as once, few or many, or as a class when expanded; others skip it.

D gene: TRBD1; J gene: TRBJ2-5; V gene: TRBV28; clone size: NA; CDR3 DNA: TGTGCCAGCAGTTCTTTCCACAGGGGAGAGACCCAGTACTTC; CDR3 protein: CASSSFHRGETQYF
D gene: NA; J gene: TRBJ2-2; V gene: TRBV25-1; clone size: NA; CDR3 DNA: TGTGCCAGCAGTGAATACTCCGGGGAGCTGTTTTTT; CDR3 protein: CASSEYSGELFF
D gene: NA; J gene: TRBJ2-7; V gene: TRBV4-3; clone size: few; CDR3 DNA: TGCGCCAGCAGCCAATATACAGGGACCCCCTCCTACGAGCAGTACTTC; CDR3 protein: CASSQYTGTPSYEQYF
D gene: NA; J gene: TRBJ1-2; V gene: TRBV2; clone size: NA; CDR3 DNA: TGTGCCAGCAGCACCCAGGGTGGTGGCTACACCTTC; CDR3 protein: CASSTQGGGYTF
D gene: TRBD1; J gene: TRBJ2-6; V gene: TRBV10-3; clone size: NA; CDR3 DNA: TGTGCCATCAGTGATCTAGGGGGCGTAGAAGGGGCCAACGTCCTGACTTTC; CDR3 protein: CAISDLGGVEGANVLTF
D gene: NA; J gene: TRBJ1-6; V gene: TRBV2; clone size: NA; CDR3 DNA: TGTGCCAGCAGTACGACAGGAGCGTATAATTCACCCCTCCACTTT; CDR3 protein: CASSTTGAYNSPLHF
D gene: TRBD1; J gene: TRBJ1-2; V gene: TRBV27; clone size: few; CDR3 DNA: TGTGCCAGCAGTCCAATAACAGGGGTCTATGGCTACACCTTC; CDR3 protein: CASSPITGVYGYTF
D gene: NA; J gene: TRBJ1-1; V gene: TRBV18; clone size: NA; CDR3 DNA: TGTGCCACTTCAAGGGGGGGAATGAACACTGAAGCTTTCTTT; CDR3 protein: CATSRGGMNTEAFF
D gene: TRBD1; J gene: TRBJ1-3; V gene: TRBV5-1; clone size: once; CDR3 DNA: TGCGCCAGCAGCTTGGATGGGACAGGGGGAGGAAACACCATATATTTT; CDR3 protein: CASSLDGTGGGNTIYF
D gene: NA; J gene: TRBJ1-6; V gene: TRBV9; clone size: NA; CDR3 DNA: TGTGCCAGCAGCGTCAGACAGGACCATAATTCACCCCTCCACTTT; CDR3 protein: CASSVRQDHNSPLHF
D gene: NA; J gene: TRBJ2-4; V gene: TRBV28; clone size: NA; CDR3 DNA: TGTGCCAGCAGTTTATATGGGACTGGGGGGAACATTCAGTACTTC; CDR3 protein: CASSLYGTGGNIQYF
D gene: TRBD2; J gene: TRBJ2-5; V gene: TRBV9; clone size: NA; CDR3 DNA: TGTGCCAGCAGCCCCCGGACTAGCGGGGGGGCCAGGGAGACCCAGTACTTC; CDR3 protein: CASSPRTSGGARETQYF
D gene: NA; J gene: TRBJ1-5; V gene: TRBV19; clone size: NA; CDR3 DNA: TGTGCCAGTAGTATAAGCCCCAGGGTCGATCAGCCCCAGCATTTT; CDR3 protein: CASSISPRVDQPQHF
D gene: NA; J gene: TRBJ2-6; V gene: TRBV6-5; clone size: NA; CDR3 DNA: TGTGCCAGCAAGAGGCATGGGGCCAACGTCCTGACTTTC; CDR3 protein: CASKRHGANVLTF
D gene: TRBD2; J gene: TRBJ2-1; V gene: TRBV7-8; clone size: NA; CDR3 DNA: TGTGCCAGCAGCTTATTAGGGACTAGCGGGAGTTATGAGCAGTTCTTC; CDR3 protein: CASSLLGTSGSYEQFF
D gene: TRBD1; J gene: TRBJ2-6; V gene: TRBV5-1; clone size: NA; CDR3 DNA: TGCGCCAGCAGCTTGCGCGGCAGGGGGCGCACTGGGGCCAACGTCCTGACTTTC; CDR3 protein: CASSLRGRGRTGANVLTF
D gene: TRBD1; J gene: TRBJ2-1; V gene: TRBV5-1; clone size: NA; CDR3 DNA: TGCGCCAGCAGCTTGCACGAGACAGGGTCCAATGAGCAGTTCTTC; CDR3 protein: CASSLHETGSNEQFF
D gene: TRBD2; J gene: TRBJ2-3; V gene: TRBV7-6; clone size: NA; CDR3 DNA: TGTGCCAGCAGCTTGAGCCCGCGGGAGGGCCCCACAGATACGCAGTATTTT; CDR3 protein: CASSLSPREGPTDTQYF
D gene: NA; J gene: TRBJ1-3; V gene: TRBV4-2; clone size: NA; CDR3 DNA: TGTGCCAGCAGCCGCACCGGAACTAACTCTGGAAACACCATATATTTT; CDR3 protein: CASSRTGTNSGNTIYF
D gene: NA; J gene: TRBJ1-1; V gene: TRBV4-2; clone size: once; CDR3 DNA: TGTGCCAGCAGCCAAGGTTTGGGAGGGAACACTGAAGCTTTCTTT; CDR3 protein: CASSQGLGGNTEAFF
D gene: NA; J gene: TRBJ2-2; V gene: TRBV9; clone size: few; CDR3 DNA: TGTGCCAGCAGCGTAGAAGGGGATTCGGTATCTGGGGAGCTGTTTTTT; CDR3 protein: CASSVEGDSVSGELFF
D gene: TRBD2; J gene: TRBJ2-7; V gene: TRBV5-6; clone size: NA; CDR3 DNA: TGTGCCAGCAGCTTGTGGATAGCGGGGAGTGAAGAGCAGTACTTC; CDR3 protein: CASSLWIAGSEEQYF
D gene: NA; J gene: TRBJ2-2; V gene: TRBV10-3; clone size: NA; CDR3 DNA: TGTGCCATCAGTGGACCTACAGCCACAACGAACACCGGGGAGCTGTTTTTT; CDR3 protein: CAISGPTATTNTGELFF
D gene: TRBD2; J gene: TRBJ2-1; V gene: TRBV10-3; clone size: NA; CDR3 DNA: TGTGCCATCAGTGGGGGGACTAGCGGGAGTAATGAGCAGTTCTTC; CDR3 protein: CAISGGTSGSNEQFF
D gene: TRBD1; J gene: TRBJ1-1; V gene: TRBV7-9; clone size: NA; CDR3 DNA: TGTTCCAGCAGTAAAGACCAGGGGGGGAACACTGAAGCTTTCTTT; CDR3 protein: CSSSKDQGGNTEAFF
D gene: NA; J gene: TRBJ2-7; V gene: TRBV15; clone size: once; CDR3 DNA: TGTGCCACCAGCAGAGGCCCGGGCTCCTACGAGCAGTACTTC; CDR3 protein: CATSRGPGSYEQYF
D gene: NA; J gene: TRBJ2-7; V gene: TRBV27; clone size: NA; CDR3 DNA: TGTGCCAGCAGTATACAGGGATTGAGCTACGAGCAGTACTTC; CDR3 protein: CASSIQGLSYEQYF
D gene: NA; J gene: TRBJ2-7; V gene: TRBV19; clone size: NA; CDR3 DNA: TGTGCCAGTAGTATAATTCCGGGCTACGAGCAGTACTTC; CDR3 protein: CASSIIPGYEQYF
D gene: NA; J gene: TRBJ2-3; V gene: TRBV7-8; clone size: NA; CDR3 DNA: TGTGCCAGCAGCTTAGATACAGGACGCACAGATACGCAGTATTTT; CDR3 protein: CASSLDTGRTDTQYF
D gene: TRBD2; J gene: TRBJ2-5; V gene: TRBV2; clone size: NA; CDR3 DNA: TGTGCCAGCAAACACAGAACCAGCGGGAGTGAGACCCAGTACTTC; CDR3 protein: CASKHRTSGSETQYF
D gene: NA; J gene: TRBJ1-6; V gene: TRBV29-1; clone size: NA; CDR3 DNA: TGCAGCGTTGAATGGCAGGGCTATAATTCACCCCTCCACTTT; CDR3 protein: CSVEWQGYNSPLHF
D gene: TRBD1; J gene: TRBJ2-7; V gene: TRBV6-1; clone size: once; CDR3 DNA: TGTGCCAGCAGTGAAAAGACAGGGGGCTACGAGCAGTACTTC; CDR3 protein: CASSEKTGGYEQYF
D gene: NA; J gene: TRBJ2-1; V gene: TRBV5-1; clone size: NA; CDR3 DNA: TGCGCCAGCAGCTCTGACAGATCCTCCTACAATGAGCAGTTCTTC; CDR3 protein: CASSSDRSSYNEQFF
D gene: NA; J gene: TRBJ2-7; V gene: TRBV28; clone size: NA; CDR3 DNA: TGTGCCAGCAGTTTCTCCTTTAGCGTGGAGCAGTACTTC; CDR3 protein: CASSFSFSVEQYF
D gene: TRBD2; J gene: TRBJ2-1; V gene: TRBV5-5; clone size: NA; CDR3 DNA: TGTGCCAGCAGCTATAGCGGGGGGGACAATGAGCAGTTCTTC; CDR3 protein: CASSYSGGDNEQFF
D gene: TRBD2; J gene: TRBJ2-3; V gene: TRBV2; clone size: NA; CDR3 DNA: TGTGCCAGCCAGCTTACTAGCGGGAGTCAGTCAGATACGCAGTATTTT; CDR3 protein: CASQLTSGSQSDTQYF
D gene: TRBD1; J gene: TRBJ2-5; V gene: TRBV7-2; clone size: few; CDR3 DNA: TGTGCCAGCAGCTTATCCTGGGACAGGGCGGAGACCCAGTACTTC; CDR3 protein: CASSLSWDRAETQYF
D gene: NA; J gene: TRBJ1-6; V gene: TRBV5-1; clone size: NA; CDR3 DNA: TGCGCCAGCAGGCAGACATCTGATAATTCACCCCTCCACTTT; CDR3 protein: CASRQTSDNSPLHF
D gene: NA; J gene: TRBJ1-5; V gene: TRBV18; clone size: NA; CDR3 DNA: TGTGCCAGCTCACCATTCGAGGGGGTGAGGAGCAATCAGCCCCAGCATTTT; CDR3 protein: CASSPFEGVRSNQPQHF
D gene: NA; J gene: TRBJ2-1; V gene: TRBV19; clone size: NA; CDR3 DNA: TGTGCCAGTAGTATAGGTTGGGACATGTACAATGAGCAGTTCTTC; CDR3 protein: CASSIGWDMYNEQFF
D gene: NA; J gene: TRBJ1-2; V gene: TRBV19; clone size: NA; CDR3 DNA: TGTGCCACTACCCCGGTGGCCAGCTCAGGCTATGGCTACACCTTC; CDR3 protein: CATTPVASSGYGYTF
D gene: TRBD1; J gene: TRBJ1-2; V gene: TRBV30; clone size: NA; CDR3 DNA: TGTGCCTGGGTGACAGGGGTGAGAGGCTACACCTTC; CDR3 protein: CAWVTGVRGYTF
D gene: TRBD2; J gene: TRBJ2-7; V gene: TRBV5-6; clone size: NA; CDR3 DNA: TGTGCCAGCGAAGGCGGGAGGCTAGCGGGCTACGAGCAGTACTTC; CDR3 protein: CASEGGRLAGYEQYF
D gene: NA; J gene: TRBJ2-5; V gene: TRBV7-9; clone size: NA; CDR3 DNA: TGTGCCAGCAGCTCCCTTGGAACGGGAGAGAGGGAGACCCAGTACTTC; CDR3 protein: CASSSLGTGERETQYF
D gene: TRBD2; J gene: TRBJ2-1; V gene: TRBV19; clone size: NA; CDR3 DNA: TGTGCCAGTAGTAGAGGAAAAAGCGGGAGGGATGGCAATGAGCAGTTCTTC; CDR3 protein: CASSRGKSGRDGNEQFF
D gene: TRBD1; J gene: TRBJ1-5; V gene: TRBV9; clone size: once; CDR3 DNA: TGTGCCAGCAGCGTTGGGGGACAGGGTCAGCCCCAGCATTTT; CDR3 protein: CASSVGGQGQPQHF
D gene: TRBD1; J gene: TRBJ1-4; V gene: TRBV5-6; clone size: once; CDR3 DNA: TGTGCCAGCAGCTTGGTAGGGGGCTATGAAAAACTGTTTTTT; CDR3 protein: CASSLVGGYEKLFF
D gene: NA; J gene: TRBJ2-3; V gene: TRBV4-3; clone size: NA; CDR3 DNA: TGCGCCAGCAGCCAAGACCGGTCTCGAGATACGCAGTATTTT; CDR3 protein: CASSQDRSRDTQYF
D gene: NA; J gene: TRBJ2-7; V gene: TRBV19; clone size: NA; CDR3 DNA: TGTGCCAGTAGTATAGTTGGCGGCTCGGGGGAGCAGTACTTC; CDR3 protein: CASSIVGGSGEQYF